This TCR beta chain was observed in a study of blood T cell repertoires in COVID-19. How the authors handled the data: Counts of nucleated cells, estimated from reference gene primer amplification, were obtained. Profiled with immunoSEQ multiplex PCR; TCRdb holds only in-frame clones, not every one. D and trimming were read from the DNA, whereas the V and J calls and clone size are those reported in that table. The profile shows under 45,000 clones, more than 75% of them singletons. The V end lost 3 bases, the J end lost 5 bases, and 11 bases lay between the germline ends. This CDR3 is built from 14 residues. Germline CDR1 and CDR2: LNHDA and SQIVND (reference sequence).

The receptor's source is a man aged 80 or over with active COVID-19. The chain combines TRBV19 with TRBJ2-1; D possibly corresponds to TRBD2 (5 bases). Sequenced sample: peripheral blood. The CDR3 loop reads CASSIPSGNNEQFF. As DNA, the CDR3 is TGTGCCAGTAGTATCCCCTCGGGAAACAATGAGCAGTTCTTC.